Below, one T cell receptor (beta chain) is given with its context. CDR3 size: 15 residues. CDR1 GTSNPN and CDR2 SVGIG come from the germline V gene (reference sequence). Trimming at V came to 5 bases and at J to 10 bases, leaving 9 bases not matched to a gene. The data are from a study of blood T cell repertoires in COVID-19. The overall study: In each case, the material was cDNA or gDNA derived from T cells, B-cell-depleted T cells, or PBMCs.

Original handling: Estimates of nucleated cell counts were drawn from the amplification of reference gene primers. Profiled with immunoSEQ multiplex PCR; TCRdb holds only in-frame clones, not every one. V and J calls and clone size follow that table, whereas D and trimming were derived from the DNA. This sample carries around 230,000 clones, around 86% of them seen once, and the ten largest clones take 11%. Material for sequencing was peripheral blood. V and J are TRBV30 and TRBJ1-6; 12 nucleotides match TRBD1. The receptor's source is a man over 45 with COVID-19, enrolled during active disease. The CDR3 protein is CAWCSGQGAKSPLHF. The CDR3 DNA follows: TGTGCCTGGTGCTCGGGACAGGGGGCCAAGTCACCCCTCCACTTT.